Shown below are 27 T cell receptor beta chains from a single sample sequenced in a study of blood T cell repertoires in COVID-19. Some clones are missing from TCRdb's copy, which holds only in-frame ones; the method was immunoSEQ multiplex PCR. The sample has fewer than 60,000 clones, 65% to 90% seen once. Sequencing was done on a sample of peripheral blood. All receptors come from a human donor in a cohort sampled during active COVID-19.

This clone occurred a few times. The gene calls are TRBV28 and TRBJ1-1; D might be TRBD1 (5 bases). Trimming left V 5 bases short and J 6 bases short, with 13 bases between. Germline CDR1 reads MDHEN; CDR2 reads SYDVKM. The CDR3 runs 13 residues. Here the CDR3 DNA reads TGTGCCAGCAGTGGACACGGGAGGCCTGAAGCTTTCTTT. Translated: CASSGHGRPEAFF. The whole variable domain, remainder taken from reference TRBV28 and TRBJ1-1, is DVKVTQSSRYLVKRTGEKVFLECVQDMDHENMFWYRQDPGLGLRLIYFSYDVKMKEKGDIPEGYSVSREKKERFSLILESASTNQTSMYLCASSGHGRPEAFFGQGTRLTVV.

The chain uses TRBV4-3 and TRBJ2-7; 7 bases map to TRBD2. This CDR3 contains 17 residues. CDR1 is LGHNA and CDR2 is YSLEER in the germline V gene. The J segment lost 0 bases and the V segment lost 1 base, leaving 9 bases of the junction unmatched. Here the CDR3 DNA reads TGCGCCAGCAGCCAAGTCATTGCGGGAGAGAGCTCCTACGAGCAGTACTTC. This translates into CASSQVIAGESSYEQYF.

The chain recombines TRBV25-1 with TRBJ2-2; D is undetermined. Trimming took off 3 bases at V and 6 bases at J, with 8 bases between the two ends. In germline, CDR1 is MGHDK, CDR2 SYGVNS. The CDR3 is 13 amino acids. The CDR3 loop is CASSERDSGELFF. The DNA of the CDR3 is TGTGCCAGCAGTGAGCGAGATTCCGGGGAGCTGTTTTTT.

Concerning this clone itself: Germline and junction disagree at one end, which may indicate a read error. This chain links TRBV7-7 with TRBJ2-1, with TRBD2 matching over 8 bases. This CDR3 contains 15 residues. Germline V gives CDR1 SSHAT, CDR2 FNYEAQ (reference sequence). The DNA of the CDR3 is TGTGCTAGCAGTCAACTCAGCGGGAGTTACAATGAGCAGTTCTTC. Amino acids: CASSQLSGSYNEQFF. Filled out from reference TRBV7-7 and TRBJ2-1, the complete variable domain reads GAGVSQSPRYKVTKRGQDVTLRCDPISSHATLYWYQQALGQGPEFLTYFNYEAQPDKSGLPSDRFSAERPEGSISTLTIQRTEQRDSAMYRCASSQLSGSYNEQFFGPGTRLTVL.

CDR3 DNA: TGTGCCATCAGTCCCAGGGGGGTCGTCTACAATGAGCAGTTCTTC. Its translation is CAISPRGVVYNEQFF. The V gene is TRBV10-3, the J gene TRBJ2-1; possibly TRBD1 for D (7 bases). V gave up 5 bases and J gave up 3 bases, with 14 bases separating them. Germline CDR1 and CDR2: ENHRY and SYGVKD. The CDR3 length is 15 residues.

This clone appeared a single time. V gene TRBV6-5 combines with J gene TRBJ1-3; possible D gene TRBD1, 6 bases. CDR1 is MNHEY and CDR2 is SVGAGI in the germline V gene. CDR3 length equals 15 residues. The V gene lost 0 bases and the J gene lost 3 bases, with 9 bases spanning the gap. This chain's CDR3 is CASSYSRRGGNTIYF. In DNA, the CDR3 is TGTGCCAGCAGTTACTCGCGCAGGGGTGGAAACACCATATATTTT.

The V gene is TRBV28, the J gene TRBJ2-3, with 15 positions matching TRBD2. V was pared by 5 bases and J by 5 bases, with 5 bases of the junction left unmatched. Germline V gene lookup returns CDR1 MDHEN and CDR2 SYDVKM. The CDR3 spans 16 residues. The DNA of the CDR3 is TGTGCCAGCAGTCCGGGGACTAGCGGGAGGCAAGATACGCAGTATTTT. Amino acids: CASSPGTSGRQDTQYF.

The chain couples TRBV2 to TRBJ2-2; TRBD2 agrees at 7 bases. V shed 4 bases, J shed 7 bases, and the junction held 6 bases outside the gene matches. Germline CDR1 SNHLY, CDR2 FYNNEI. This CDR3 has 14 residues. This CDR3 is CASSGEGEVGELFF. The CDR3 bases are TGTGCCAGCAGTGGGGAGGGCGAGGTCGGGGAGCTGTTTTTT.

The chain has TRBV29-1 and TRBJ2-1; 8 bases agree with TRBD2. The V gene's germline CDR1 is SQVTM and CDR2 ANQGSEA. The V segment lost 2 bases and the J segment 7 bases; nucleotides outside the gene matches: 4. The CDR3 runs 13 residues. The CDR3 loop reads CSVETVAGNEQFF. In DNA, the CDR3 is TGCAGCGTTGAAACGGTAGCGGGAAATGAGCAGTTCTTC.

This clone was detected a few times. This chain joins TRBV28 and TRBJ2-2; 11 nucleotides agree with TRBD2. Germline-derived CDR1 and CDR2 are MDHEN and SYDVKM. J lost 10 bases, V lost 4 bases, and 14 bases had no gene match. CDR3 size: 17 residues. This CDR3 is CASSSNLRTSGLEELFF. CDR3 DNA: TGTGCCAGCAGTTCGAACCTAAGGACTAGCGGGCTTGAGGAGCTGTTTTTT.

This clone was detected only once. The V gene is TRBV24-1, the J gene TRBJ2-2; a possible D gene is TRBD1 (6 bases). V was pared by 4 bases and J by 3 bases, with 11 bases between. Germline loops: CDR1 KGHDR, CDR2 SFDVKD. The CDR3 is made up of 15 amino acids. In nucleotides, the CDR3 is TGTGCCACCAGTGACACTCAGGGGTACACCGGGGAGCTGTTTTTT. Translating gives CATSDTQGYTGELFF.

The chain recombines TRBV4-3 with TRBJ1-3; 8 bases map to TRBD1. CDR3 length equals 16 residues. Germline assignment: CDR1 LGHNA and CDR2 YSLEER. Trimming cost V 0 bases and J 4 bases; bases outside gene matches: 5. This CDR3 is CASSQDLGTGGNTIYF. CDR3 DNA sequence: TGCGCCAGCAGCCAAGATCTGGGGACAGGAGGAAACACCATATATTTT.

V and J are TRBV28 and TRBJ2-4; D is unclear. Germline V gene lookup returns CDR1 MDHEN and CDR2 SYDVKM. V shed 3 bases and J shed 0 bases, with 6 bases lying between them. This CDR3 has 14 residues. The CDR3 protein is CASSFYGAKNIQYF. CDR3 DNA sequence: TGTGCCAGCAGTTTCTATGGAGCCAAAAACATTCAGTACTTC.

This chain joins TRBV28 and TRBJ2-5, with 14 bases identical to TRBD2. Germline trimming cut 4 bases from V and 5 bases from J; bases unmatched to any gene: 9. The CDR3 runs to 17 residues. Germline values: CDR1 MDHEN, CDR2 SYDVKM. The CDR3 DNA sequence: TGTGCCAGCAGTTCGGGACTAGCGGGAGTCGGGGCGGAGACCCAGTACTTC. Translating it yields CASSSGLAGVGAETQYF.

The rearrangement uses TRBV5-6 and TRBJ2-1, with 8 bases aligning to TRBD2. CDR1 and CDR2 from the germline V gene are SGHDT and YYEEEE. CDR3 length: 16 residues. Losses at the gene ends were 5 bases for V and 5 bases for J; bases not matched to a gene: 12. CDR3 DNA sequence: TGTGCCAGCAGTCCTCAGGCCAGCGGGAGAAACAATGAGCAGTTCTTC. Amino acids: CASSPQASGRNNEQFF.

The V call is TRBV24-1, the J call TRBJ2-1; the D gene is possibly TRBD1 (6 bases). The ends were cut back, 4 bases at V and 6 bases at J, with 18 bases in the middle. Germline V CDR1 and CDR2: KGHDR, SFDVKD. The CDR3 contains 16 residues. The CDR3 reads CATSDLQGSRFNEQFF. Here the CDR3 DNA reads TGTGCCACCAGTGACCTACAGGGTTCTAGGTTCAATGAGCAGTTCTTC.

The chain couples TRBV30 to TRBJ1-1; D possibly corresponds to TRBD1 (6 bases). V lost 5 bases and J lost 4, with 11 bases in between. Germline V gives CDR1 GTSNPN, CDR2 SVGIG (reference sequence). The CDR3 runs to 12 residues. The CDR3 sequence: CAWERGFTEAFF. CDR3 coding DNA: TGTGCCTGGGAAAGGGGGTTCACTGAAGCTTTCTTT. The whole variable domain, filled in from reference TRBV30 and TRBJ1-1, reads SQTIHQWPATLVQPVGSPLSLECTVEGTSNPNLYWYRQAAGRGLQLLFYSVGIGQISSEVPQNLSASRPQDRQFILSSKKLLLSDSGFYLCAWERGFTEAFFGQGTRLTVV.

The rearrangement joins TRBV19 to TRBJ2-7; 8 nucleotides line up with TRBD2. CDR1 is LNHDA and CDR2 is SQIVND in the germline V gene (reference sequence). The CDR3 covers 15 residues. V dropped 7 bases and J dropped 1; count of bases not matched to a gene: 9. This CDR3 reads CASKKAGEASYEQYF. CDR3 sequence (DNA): TGTGCCAGTAAAAAAGCGGGAGAGGCGTCCTACGAGCAGTACTTC.

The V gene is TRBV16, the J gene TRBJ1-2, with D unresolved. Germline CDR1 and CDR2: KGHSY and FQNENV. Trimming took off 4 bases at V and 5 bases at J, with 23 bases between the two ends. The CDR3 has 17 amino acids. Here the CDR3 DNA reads TGTGCCAGCAGCCTTCACCCAATCCCTCAGGCGGGGTATGGCTACACCTTC. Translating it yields CASSLHPIPQAGYGYTF.

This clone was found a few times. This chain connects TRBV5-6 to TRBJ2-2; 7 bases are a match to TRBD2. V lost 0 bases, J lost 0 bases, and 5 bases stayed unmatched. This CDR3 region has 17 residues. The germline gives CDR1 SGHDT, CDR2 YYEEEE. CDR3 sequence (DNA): TGTGCCAGCAGCTTGGTGGCTAGCGGAACGAACACCGGGGAGCTGTTTTTT. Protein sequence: CASSLVASGTNTGELFF.

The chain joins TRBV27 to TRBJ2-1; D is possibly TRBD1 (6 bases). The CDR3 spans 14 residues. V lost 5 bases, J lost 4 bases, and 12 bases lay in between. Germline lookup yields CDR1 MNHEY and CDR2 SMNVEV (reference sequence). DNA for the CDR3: TGTGCCAGCAGTGTTCAGGGGAAGTACAATGAGCAGTTCTTC. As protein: CASSVQGKYNEQFF.

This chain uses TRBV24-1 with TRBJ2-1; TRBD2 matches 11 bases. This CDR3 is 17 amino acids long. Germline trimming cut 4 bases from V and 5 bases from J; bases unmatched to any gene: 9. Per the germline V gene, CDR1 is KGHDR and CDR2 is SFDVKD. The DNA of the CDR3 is TGTGCCACCAGTGACCCGGGACTAGCGGACCCCCACAATGAGCAGTTCTTC. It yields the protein CATSDPGLADPHNEQFF.

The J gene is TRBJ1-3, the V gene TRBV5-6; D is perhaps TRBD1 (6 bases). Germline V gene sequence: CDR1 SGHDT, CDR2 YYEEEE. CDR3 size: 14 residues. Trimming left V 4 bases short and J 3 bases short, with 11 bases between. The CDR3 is CASSLGQIGNTIYF. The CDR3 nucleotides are TGTGCCAGCAGCCTAGGACAGATTGGAAACACCATATATTTT.

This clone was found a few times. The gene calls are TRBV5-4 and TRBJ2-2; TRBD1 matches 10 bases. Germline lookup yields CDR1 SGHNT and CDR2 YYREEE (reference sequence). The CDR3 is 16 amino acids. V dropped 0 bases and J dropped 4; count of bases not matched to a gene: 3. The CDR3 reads CASSLGQGARTGELFF. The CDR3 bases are TGTGCCAGCAGCTTGGGACAGGGGGCACGCACCGGGGAGCTGTTTTTT.

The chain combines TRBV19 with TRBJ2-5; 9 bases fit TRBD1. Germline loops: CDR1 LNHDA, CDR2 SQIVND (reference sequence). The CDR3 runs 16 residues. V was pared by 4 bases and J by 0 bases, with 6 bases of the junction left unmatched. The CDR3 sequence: CASSKTGGQYQETQYF. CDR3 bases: TGTGCCAGTAGTAAGACAGGGGGGCAGTACCAAGAGACCCAGTACTTC.

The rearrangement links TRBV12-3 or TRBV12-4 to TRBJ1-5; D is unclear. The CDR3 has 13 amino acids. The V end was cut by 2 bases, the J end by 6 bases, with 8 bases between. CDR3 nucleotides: TGTGCCAGCAGTTTAAGCGAGGGTCAGCCCCAGCATTTT. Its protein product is CASSLSEGQPQHF.

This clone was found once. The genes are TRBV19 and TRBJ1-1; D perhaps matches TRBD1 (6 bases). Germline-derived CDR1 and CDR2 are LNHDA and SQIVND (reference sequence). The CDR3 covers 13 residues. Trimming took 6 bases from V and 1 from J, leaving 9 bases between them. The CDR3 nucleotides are TGTGCCAGTAGCCCGGGACAGAACACTGAAGCTTTCTTT. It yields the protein CASSPGQNTEAFF.